This TCR beta chain derives from a study of blood T cells in healthy people across ages. The CDR3 spans 18 residues. Trimming took 0 bases from V and 6 from J; bases not matched to a gene: 13. CDR1 MGHRA and CDR2 YSYEKL come from the germline V gene. For the second PCR, which ran for about 7 to 11 cycles, a sample-barcoded 5' primer and a J-beta primer mix were used. TCRdb re-derived calls from the 5' RACE reads in MiXCR, one entry per CDR3 protein. The data hold hundreds of thousands of distinct CDR3 sequences, with around 28% observed a single time. Ten or more counts support this clonotype. Sequences were obtained from blood. The genes are TRBV4-1 and TRBJ2-3; 9 nucleotides line up with TRBD1. This TCR came from a woman of 80 years or more in good health. The CDR3, as DNA: TGCGCCAGCAGCCAAGATCTGGAGACAGGGGGTACAAGCGATACGCAGTATTTT. Protein: CASSQDLETGGTSDTQYF.